What follows describes a single T cell receptor beta chain. This entry comes from a study of OX40 agonist ivuxolimab in advanced cancers. Using immunoSEQ multiplex PCR, the repertoire was profiled, and TCRdb retains in-frame clones only, with some absent. The repertoire holds just under 65,000 clones, with under 95% as singletons. The sequenced sample was CD4+ or CD8+ T cells sorted from blood, obtained in a trial of the OX40 agonist ivuxolimab. This TCR was recovered from an adult with an advanced solid tumor such as melanoma, head and neck, liver or kidney cancer.

Here the CDR3 reads CASSPQGLAGGTGELFF. CDR3 DNA sequence: TGTGCCAGCAGCCCACAGGGACTAGCGGGAGGAACCGGGGAGCTGTTTTTT. The rearrangement uses TRBV7-3 and TRBJ2-2; 15 nucleotides line up with TRBD2. The CDR3 totals 17 residues. The trim removed 5 bases at V and 5 bases at J, leaving 6 bases unmatched. The germline V gene encodes CDR1 SGHTA and CDR2 FQGTGA.